This TCR beta chain was retrieved from a study of control samples from healthy donors and cancer patients. This clone was counted between two and nine times. This CDR3 is 15 amino acids long. The germline V gene encodes CDR1 MNHEY and CDR2 SVGAGI. V lost 4 bases to trimming and J lost 2 bases; unmatched junction nucleotides: 7. TCRdb's copy holds only in-frame clones and misses some; the assay was immunoSEQ multiplex PCR. The sample yields 93,000 or so clones, approximately 90% seen once. This receptor was identified in a man in his 60s with lung cancer. The sample was PBMCs. The rearrangement uses TRBV6-5 and TRBJ1-2; 7 positions agree with TRBD1. The CDR3 DNA reads TGTGCCAGCAGTTCCCGGGCGACAGGGAACTATGGCTACACCTTC. Its translation: CASSSRATGNYGYTF.